This T cell receptor beta chain was observed in a study of cytomegalovirus exposure and HLA in healthy donors. Separation from the approximately 690-subject first cohort characterized the roughly 130-subject validation cohort, to which the donors belonged. Broader study findings: A few chains linked to CMV were shown in vitro to be specific for CMV antigens. Reported performance of the classifier showed diagnosis of cytomegalovirus status with high specificity and sensitivity.

This clone was seen a few times. The antigen remains unidentified. This CDR3 comprises 13 residues. Germline-derived CDR1 and CDR2 are MNHEY and SMNVEV (reference sequence). Trimming shortened V by 6 bases and J by 4 bases, and 9 bases separated the two germline ends. Clones were sequenced by immunoSEQ multiplex PCR, and TCRdb holds only the in-frame ones, with some missing. The table has some 110,000 clones, around 86% seen once. What was sequenced was PBMCs. The V and J genes are TRBV27 and TRBJ2-2, with D tentatively TRBD2 (6 bases). This clonotype was sampled from a young woman in good health and CMV-seropositive. The chain's CDR3 is CASRGGGTGELFF. CDR3 nucleotide sequence: TGTGCCAGCAGGGGAGGAGGCACCGGGGAGCTGTTTTTT.